These 20 T cell receptor beta chains were sequenced from one sample in a study of read filtering for tumor transcriptome and immune sequencing. The library was built from about 400 ng RNA with molecular barcoded adaptors for alpha/delta and beta/gamma chains. TCRdb reprocessed the reads with MiXCR, giving one entry per CDR3 protein. Of 85,000 or so distinct CDR3 sequences detected, about 12% appear once; the ten largest clones hold about 15%. Specimen: a population of CD138-negative cells sorted from bone marrow. The receptor source for this set is a donor aged 40 or older with multiple myeloma.

This clonotype was observed at least ten times. The chain recombines TRBV13 with TRBJ2-7; 8 positions agree with TRBD2. This CDR3 contains 17 residues. Losses at the gene ends were 5 bases for V and 2 bases for J; bases not matched to a gene: 14. Germline V lookup: CDR1 PRHDT, CDR2 FYEKMQ (reference sequence). This chain's CDR3 is CASSHLVGGTRPYEQYF. Here the CDR3 DNA reads TGTGCCAGCAGCCACTTAGTGGGCGGGACTAGGCCCTACGAGCAGTACTTC.

Notes on this clonotype: Possible read error: a much larger clone is one base away. J is TRBJ2-7 and V is TRBV28; no definite D call. Germline V CDR1 and CDR2: MDHEN, SYDVKM. The CDR3 has 13 residues. CDR3 bases: TGTGCCAGCACCCCCGGTTCCTCCTACGAGCAGGACTTC. Translating gives CASTPGSSYEQDF. The full variable domain, in which reference TRBV28 and TRBJ2-7 provide the parts outside the CDR3, is DVKVTQSSRYLVKRTGEKVFLECVQDMDHENMFWYRQDPGLGLRLIYFSYDVKMKEKGDIPEGYSVSREKKERFSLILESASTNQTSMYLCASTPGSSYEQDFGPGTRLTVT.

This clonotype was observed many times. The chain has TRBV20-1 and TRBJ2-1, with 9 bases that match TRBD2. V was pared by 1 base and J by 4 bases, with 8 bases of the junction left unmatched. CDR1 DFQATT and CDR2 SNEGSKA come from the germline V gene (reference sequence). This CDR3 contains 16 residues. The CDR3 sequence is CSARGPTSGGYNEQFF. CDR3 DNA: TGCAGTGCTAGAGGCCCGACTAGCGGAGGATACAATGAGCAGTTCTTC.

At least ten counts were recorded for this clonotype. V and J are TRBV14 and TRBJ2-1; D is ambiguous. With 0 bases removed from V and 5 bases from J, the gap between germline ends came to 5 bases. This CDR3 is 13 amino acids long. Per germline, CDR1 SGHDN and CDR2 FVKESK. CDR3 residues: CASSQDRHNEQFF. As DNA, the CDR3 is TGTGCCAGCAGCCAAGATCGTCACAATGAGCAGTTCTTC.

Many counts were recorded for this clonotype. CDR3 DNA sequence: TGCGCCAGCAGCCGCGGGGGGGGGATGAACACTGAAGCTTTCTTT. This codes for CASSRGGGMNTEAFF. The V gene is TRBV4-1, the J gene TRBJ1-1; TRBD1 is a possible D gene (5 bases). Germline loops: CDR1 MGHRA, CDR2 YSYEKL. V lost 4 bases to trimming and J lost 0 bases, with 12 bases between them. The CDR3 totals 15 residues.

In its sample, this clonotype was seen many times. The rearrangement uses TRBV7-2 and TRBJ1-5; D is undetermined. CDR1 is SGHTA, CDR2 FQGNSA, per germline. This CDR3 comprises 13 residues. V was pared by 2 bases and J by 2 bases, with 4 bases between. The CDR3 loop is CASSLSGNQPQHF. CDR3 nucleotides: TGTGCCAGCAGCTTATCAGGCAATCAGCCCCAGCATTTT.

This clonotype was counted ten times or more. CDR3 nucleotide sequence: TGCAGTGCTAGCCCCGAGGGACTAGCGGGAGCGCAGTATTTT. As protein: CSASPEGLAGAQYF. V and J are TRBV20-1 and TRBJ2-3; 14 bases line up with TRBD2. The J segment lost 10 bases and the V segment lost 3 bases, leaving 6 bases of the junction unmatched. The germline gives CDR1 DFQATT, CDR2 SNEGSKA (reference sequence). The CDR3 spans 14 residues.

At least ten counts were recorded for this clonotype. The chain uses TRBV2 and TRBJ2-1, with 7 bases that match TRBD2. Trimming at V came to 6 bases and at J to 4 bases, leaving 0 bases not matched to a gene. CDR3 length: 12 amino acids. Per germline, CDR1 SNHLY and CDR2 FYNNEI. CDR3 sequence: CASRGLYNEQFF. Here the CDR3 DNA reads TGTGCCAGCAGGGGACTATACAATGAGCAGTTCTTC.

The table lists this clonotype with many counts. The chain couples TRBV6-5 to TRBJ2-7; D may be TRBD2 (5 bases). V lost 6 bases and J lost 2, with 8 bases in between. Germline loops: CDR1 MNHEY, CDR2 SVGAGI. The CDR3 consists of 12 residues. The CDR3 bases are TGTGCCAGCAGGCGAGGGACCTACGAGCAGTACTTC. It encodes CASRRGTYEQYF.

The count of this clonotype is one. Being one base from a much bigger clone, this may be a read error. The chain uses TRBV29-1 and TRBJ2-3, with 9 bases fitting TRBD2. CDR1 is SQVTM, CDR2 ANQGSEA, per germline. This CDR3 contains 14 residues. CDR3: CSAEGGRAPDTQYF. In DNA, the CDR3 is TGCAGCGCTGAAGGCGGGAGGGCCCCCGATACGCAGTATTTT.

This chain links TRBV2 with TRBJ2-3, with D maybe TRBD2 (6 bases). V was pared by 11 bases and J by 3 bases, with 9 bases between. CDR1 is SNHLY and CDR2 is FYNNEI in the germline V gene. The CDR3 spans 11 residues. Here the CDR3 reads CAGGRTDTQYF. The CDR3 nucleotides read TGTGCCGGAGGGAGGACAGATACGCAGTATTTT.

This clonotype was seen at least ten times. The genes are TRBV9 and TRBJ2-1; possibly TRBD2 for D (6 bases). CDR1 is SGDLS, CDR2 YYNGEE, per germline. The CDR3 loop spans 17 amino acids. The V gene lost 0 bases and the J gene lost 10 bases, with 23 bases spanning the gap. In DNA form, the CDR3 reads TGTGCCAGCAGCGTAGAGTCTAGCGAAGGGTTAGGAGAGGAGCAGTTCTTC. This codes for CASSVESSEGLGEEQFF.

The chain employs TRBV5-5 and TRBJ2-1; D is tentatively TRBD1 or TRBD2 (5 bases each). The germline V and J ends were trimmed by 3 bases and 2 bases, with 12 bases remaining between them. The CDR3 spans 15 residues. Per the germline V gene, CDR1 is SGHKS and CDR2 is YYEKEE (reference sequence). The CDR3 nucleotides are TGTGCCAGCAGCTCCGGGACCCACGCCTACAATGAGCAGTTCTTC. It translates to CASSSGTHAYNEQFF.

This clonotype was counted at least ten times. This chain links TRBV29-1 with TRBJ2-1, with D perhaps TRBD2 (6 bases). CDR3 size: 13 residues. The V gene lost 4 bases and the J gene lost 6 bases, with 13 bases spanning the gap. CDR1 SQVTM and CDR2 ANQGSEA come from the germline V gene. Here the CDR3 reads CSVGRGSGNEQFF. The CDR3 DNA is TGCAGCGTTGGACGGGGGTCAGGCAATGAGCAGTTCTTC.

This clonotype has at least ten counts. V is TRBV5-1 and J is TRBJ1-1, with D possibly matching TRBD1 (5 bases). Trimming cost V 4 bases and J 3 bases, with 19 bases left between them. In germline, CDR1 is SGHRS, CDR2 YFSETQ. This CDR3 has 16 amino acids. In nucleotides, the CDR3 is TGCGCCAGCAGCATAAAGCCCGGGGCCGGGTACACTGAAGCTTTCTTT. It yields the protein CASSIKPGAGYTEAFF.

Ten or more counts support this clonotype. The chain joins TRBV28 to TRBJ1-1; possibly TRBD1 for D (6 bases). V was shortened by 4 bases and J by 5 bases, with 17 bases between the two germline ends. Germline values: CDR1 MDHEN, CDR2 SYDVKM. This CDR3 has 15 amino acids. The CDR3 region has the DNA TGTGCCAGCAGTTCCCAGGTAGGGGGTTGGACTGAAGCTTTCTTT. Amino acids: CASSSQVGGWTEAFF. The full variable domain, completed using reference TRBV28 and TRBJ1-1, is DVKVTQSSRYLVKRTGEKVFLECVQDMDHENMFWYRQDPGLGLRLIYFSYDVKMKEKGDIPEGYSVSREKKERFSLILESASTNQTSMYLCASSSQVGGWTEAFFGQGTRLTVV.

This clonotype was found many times. CDR3 sequence reads: CASSLSDYGRELFF. DNA of the CDR3: TGTGCCAGCAGCTTATCTGACTATGGAAGGGAGCTGTTTTTT. This chain links TRBV11-2 with TRBJ2-2; tentative D call: TRBD2 (5 bases). The CDR3 length is 14 residues. CDR1 and CDR2 (germline): SGHAT, FQNNGV. Trimming took 2 bases from V and 9 from J, leaving 13 bases between them.

This clonotype came up many times. The rearrangement joins TRBV6-2 or TRBV6-3 to TRBJ2-1; D remains ambiguous. This CDR3 has 14 residues. Trimming cost V 0 bases and J 9 bases, with 12 bases left between them. The germline V gene has CDR1 MNHEY and CDR2 SVGEGT. CDR3 in amino acids: CASSYSSSGGEQFF. The CDR3 nucleotides are TGTGCCAGCAGTTACTCTAGCTCCGGTGGTGAGCAGTTCTTC.

The chain has TRBV11-3 and TRBJ1-1; the D is unclear. The CDR3 is 14 amino acids. V was clipped by 7 bases and J by 1 base, with 13 bases between them. CDR1 SGHNT and CDR2 YENEEA come from the germline V gene. This CDR3 reads CASTPGRANTEAFF. The CDR3 region has the DNA TGTGCCAGCACCCCAGGAAGAGCGAACACTGAAGCTTTCTTT.

Many counts were recorded for this clonotype. This sequence joins TRBV28 and TRBJ1-1; D not certain. V shed 2 bases and J shed 4 bases, with 11 bases lying between them. The CDR3 has 14 residues. Germline loops: CDR1 MDHEN, CDR2 SYDVKM. Here the CDR3 reads CASSLMDIRTEAFF. For the CDR3, the DNA is TGTGCCAGCAGTTTAATGGATATTCGCACTGAAGCTTTCTTT.